The sequence of this T cell receptor beta chain was determined in a study of metastatic and nonmetastatic thyroid tumors. No treatment had been given to any patient before thyroid surgery. CDR3 length: 15 residues. V was cut by 0 bases and J by 4 bases, with 12 bases left in between. CDR1 is SGHDN, CDR2 FVKESK, per germline. TCRdb reprocessed the PCR reads via MiXCR. The sample shows 30,000 to 35,000 clones, approximately 30% of them seen only once. This clonotype was obtained from a female donor with papillary thyroid cancer or a benign thyroid nodule (not recorded which). Some clones in this sample may be carry-over from other donors' samples. The sequenced material came from blood. The rearrangement links TRBV14 to TRBJ1-2, with D perhaps TRBD1 (5 bases). This CDR3 reads CASSQDPGGVYGYTF. In nucleotides, the CDR3 is TGTGCCAGCAGCCAAGATCCCGGGGGGGTCTATGGCTACACCTTC.